The present TCR beta chain was sequenced within a study of blood T cells in healthy people across ages. With a J-beta primer mix and a sample-barcoded 5' primer, a second PCR ran about 7 to 11 cycles. TCRdb independently ran MiXCR on the 5' RACE reads; one entry per CDR3 protein. The table records around 1.5 million distinct CDR3 sequences, around two fifths of them present only once. Germline lookup yields CDR1 SEHNR and CDR2 FQNEAQ (reference sequence). Trimming left V 2 bases short and J 4 bases short, with 8 bases between. This CDR3 comprises 14 residues. The sequence was obtained from a woman between 18 and 29 years old in good health. The rearrangement links TRBV7-9 to TRBJ1-4, with no clear D. Sequenced: blood. CDR3 region: CASSLTDNNEKLFF. The DNA of the CDR3 is TGTGCCAGCAGCTTAACTGATAATAATGAAAAACTGTTTTTT. The complete variable domain, with remaining parts taken from reference TRBV7-9 and TRBJ1-4, reads DTGVSQNPRHKITKRGQNVTFRCDPISEHNRLYWYRQTLGQGPEFLTYFQNEAQLEKSRLLSDRFSAERPKGSFSTLEIQRTEQGDSAMYLCASSLTDNNEKLFFGSGTQLSVL.